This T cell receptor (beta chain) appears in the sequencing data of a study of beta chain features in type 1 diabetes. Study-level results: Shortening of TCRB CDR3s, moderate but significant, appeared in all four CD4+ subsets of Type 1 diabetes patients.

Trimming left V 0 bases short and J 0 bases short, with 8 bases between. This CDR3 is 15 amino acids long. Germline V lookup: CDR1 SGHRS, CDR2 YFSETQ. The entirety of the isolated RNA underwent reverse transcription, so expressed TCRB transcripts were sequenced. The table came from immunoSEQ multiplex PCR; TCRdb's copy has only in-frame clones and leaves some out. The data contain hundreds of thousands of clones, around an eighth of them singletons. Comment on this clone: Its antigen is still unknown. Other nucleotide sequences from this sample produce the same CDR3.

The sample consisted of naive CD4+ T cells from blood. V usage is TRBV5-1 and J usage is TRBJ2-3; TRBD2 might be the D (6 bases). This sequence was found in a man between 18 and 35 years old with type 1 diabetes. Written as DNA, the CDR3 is TGCGCCAGCAGCTTGGCCGGAGGGAGCACAGATACGCAGTATTTT. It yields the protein CASSLAGGSTDTQYF.